The TCR beta chain described here comes from a study of cytomegalovirus exposure and HLA in healthy donors. The V and J ends lost 5 bases and 3 bases, in that order; junction bases with no gene match: 0. Germline V CDR1 and CDR2: SGDLS, YYNGEE. The CDR3 has 12 amino acids. The PCR had 60 Vbeta and 13 Jbeta primers. Some clones are missing from TCRdb's copy, which holds only in-frame ones; the method was immunoSEQ multiplex PCR. The data show about 130,000 clones, roughly 85% seen once. Findings of the study overall: In an earlier analysis, most TCR beta V segments were productive about 87% or about 30% of the time. Some public TCRs appeared in many individuals, while most sequences were rare. TCR beta chain V- and J-gene trimming was linked, in a later analysis, to a missense variant in DCLRE1C.

With regard to this clone: Its antigen is undetermined.

The chain combines TRBV9 with TRBJ2-5; 8 bases line up with TRBD2. Sequenced sample: PBMCs. This receptor was identified in a man younger than 30 in good health and CMV-seropositive. CDR3 in DNA: TGTGCCAGCAGGGGACTAGAAGAGACCCAGTACTTC. Translating it yields CASRGLEETQYF.